The 27 T cell receptor beta chains presented below share a single source sample, sequenced in a study of blood T cell repertoires in COVID-19. The table came from immunoSEQ multiplex PCR; TCRdb's copy has only in-frame clones and leaves some out. Of roughly 23,000 clones in the sample, about nine tenths are singletons; the top ten hold 2.7%. The material sequenced was peripheral blood. The receptors here all came from a man aged 65 to 85 with acute or convalescent COVID-19.

This sequence joins TRBV6-5 and TRBJ1-2; D may be TRBD1 (6 bases). Trimming shortened V by 6 bases and J by 4 bases, and 12 bases separated the two germline ends. Germline V CDR1 and CDR2: MNHEY, SVGAGI. CDR3 length: 13 residues. CDR3 residues: CASRSTGSYGYTF. The CDR3 region has the DNA TGTGCCAGCAGGTCCACAGGGAGCTATGGCTACACCTTC.

J is TRBJ1-2 and V is TRBV2; tentatively, D is TRBD1 (6 bases). Trimming took off 3 bases at V and 4 bases at J, with 9 bases between the two ends. Germline loops: CDR1 SNHLY, CDR2 FYNNEI. The CDR3 spans 13 residues. The CDR3 protein is CASSDGGSYGYTF. CDR3 coding DNA: TGTGCCAGCAGTGATGGGGGCAGCTATGGCTACACCTTC.

The chain carries TRBV25-1 and TRBJ2-5; perhaps TRBD2 as D (5 bases). V gave up 3 bases and J gave up 4 bases, with 18 bases separating them. Germline V gene sequence: CDR1 MGHDK, CDR2 SYGVNS. The CDR3 is 16 amino acids. Here the CDR3 DNA reads TGTGCCAGCAGTGATCTTGCGACTTGGGCGGGAGAGACCCAGTACTTC. It specifies CASSDLATWAGETQYF.

The chain is built from TRBV18 and TRBJ2-2; a weak D match, TRBD1 (6 bases). This CDR3 comprises 15 residues. The germline V gene has CDR1 KGHSH and CDR2 LQKENI. Trimming shortened V by 2 bases and J by 1 base, and 8 bases separated the two germline ends. The CDR3: CASSPMTGNTGELFF. In DNA, the CDR3 is TGTGCCAGCTCACCAATGACAGGGAACACCGGGGAGCTGTTTTTT. The complete variable domain, with remaining parts taken from reference TRBV18 and TRBJ2-2, reads NAGVMQNPRHLVRRRGQEARLRCSPMKGHSHVYWYRQLPEEGLKFMVYLQKENIIDESGMPKERFSAEFPKEGPSILRIQQVVRGDSAAYFCASSPMTGNTGELFFGEGSRLTVL.

This chain connects TRBV7-9 to TRBJ1-6; 10 bases fit TRBD1. This CDR3 has 16 residues. V dropped 5 bases and J dropped 8; count of bases not matched to a gene: 9. Looked up from germline, CDR1 is SEHNR and CDR2 is FQNEAQ (reference sequence). CDR3 protein: CASSPTTGTGDSPLHF. Written as DNA, the CDR3 is TGTGCCAGCAGCCCTACCACCGGGACAGGGGATTCACCCCTCCACTTT.

This clone was counted between two and nine times. J is TRBJ1-3 and V is TRBV27, with D perhaps TRBD1 (5 bases). Per the germline V gene, CDR1 is MNHEY and CDR2 is SMNVEV (reference sequence). The V gene lost 6 bases and the J gene lost 1 base, with 16 bases spanning the gap. The CDR3 contains 16 residues. This CDR3 reads CASSSGGKGSGNTIYF. The CDR3 DNA reads as TGTGCCAGCAGCTCGGGGGGGAAGGGATCTGGAAACACCATATATTTT.

This clone showed up just once. This sequence joins TRBV29-1 and TRBJ2-6; 10 bases fit TRBD1. V lost 7 bases to trimming and J lost 4 bases; unmatched junction nucleotides: 7. The CDR3 is 15 residues long. CDR1 and CDR2 from the germline V gene are SQVTM and ANQGSEA. The CDR3 region has the DNA TGCAGCGCTACCGGGACAGGGGCCGGGGCCAACGTCCTGACTTTC. It codes for CSATGTGAGANVLTF.

The chain has TRBV7-2 and TRBJ2-1, with 10 bases matching TRBD1. Germline CDR1 and CDR2: SGHTA and FQGNSA. CDR3 length: 16 residues. Unmatched junction bases numbered 4, after V lost 1 base and J lost 4 bases. CDR3 amino acids: CASSLERGQGYNEQFF. For the CDR3, the DNA is TGTGCCAGCAGCTTAGAGCGGGGACAGGGGTACAATGAGCAGTTCTTC.

V usage is TRBV6-5 and J usage is TRBJ1-1, with a weak D call TRBD1 (6 bases). The V end lost 8 bases, the J end lost 5 bases, and 12 bases lay between the germline ends. Germline-derived CDR1 and CDR2 are MNHEY and SVGAGI. This CDR3 is built from 12 residues. The CDR3 protein is CASWGGSTEAFF. CDR3 DNA sequence: TGTGCCAGCTGGGGGGGCTCGACTGAAGCTTTCTTT.

This chain connects TRBV19 to TRBJ2-3; weak D call: TRBD1 (6 bases). The CDR3 runs 15 residues. Looked up from germline, CDR1 is LNHDA and CDR2 is SQIVND (reference sequence). The germline V and J ends were trimmed by 3 bases and 0 bases, with 10 bases remaining between them. The DNA for the CDR3 is TGTGCCAGTAGTATTAGCAGGGGAAGCACAGATACGCAGTATTTT. Its translation is CASSISRGSTDTQYF.

The chain links TRBV5-4 to TRBJ2-3, with D uncertain. The V end lost 0 bases, the J end lost 2 bases, and 7 bases lay between the germline ends. The CDR3 covers 14 residues. CDR1 is SGHNT, CDR2 YYREEE, per germline (reference sequence). The CDR3 loop reads CASSLEQYTDTQYF. The CDR3 nucleotides are TGTGCCAGCAGCTTGGAACAGTACACAGATACGCAGTATTTT.

The J gene is TRBJ2-3, the V gene TRBV2; 9 bases agree with TRBD2. CDR3 size: 15 residues. J was trimmed by 4 bases and V by 6 bases; bases with no gene match: 8. Germline CDR1 is SNHLY and CDR2 is FYNNEI. The CDR3 coding sequence is TGTGCCAGCAGGCTGGGACTAGCAACGGCAGATACGCAGTATTTT. It encodes CASRLGLATADTQYF.

This clone has a single count. The rearrangement uses TRBV28 and TRBJ2-7; D uncertain. The V end was cut by 2 bases, the J end by 4 bases, with 6 bases between. Germline loops: CDR1 MDHEN, CDR2 SYDVKM. The CDR3 loop spans 12 amino acids. CDR3 amino acids: CASSLSWYEQYF. DNA for the CDR3: TGTGCCAGCAGTTTAAGCTGGTACGAGCAGTACTTC.

The DNA for the CDR3 is TGTGCCAGCAGACAGGGGGGCGCCGAAGCTTTCTTT. It yields the protein CASRQGGAEAFF. The chain has TRBV28 and TRBJ1-1, with 8 bases identical to TRBD1. The germline V gene encodes CDR1 MDHEN and CDR2 SYDVKM. This CDR3 is 12 amino acids long. The junction had 5 bases not matched to a gene; V was cut back by 6 bases and J by 8 bases.

The V and J genes are TRBV7-9 and TRBJ1-5; the D gene is possibly TRBD1 (6 bases). V was shortened by 6 bases and J by 0 bases, with 9 bases between the two germline ends. The germline V gene has CDR1 SEHNR and CDR2 FQNEAQ (reference sequence). The length of the CDR3 is 14 residues. This CDR3 is CASRQGYSNQPQHF. Written as DNA, the CDR3 is TGTGCCAGCAGACAGGGTTATAGCAATCAGCCCCAGCATTTT.

The chain employs TRBV5-1 and TRBJ1-3; D is possibly TRBD1 (6 bases). The germline CDR1 and CDR2 sequences are SGHRS and YFSETQ. The CDR3 loop spans 16 amino acids. Trimming took 3 bases from V and 1 from J, leaving 14 bases between them. CDR3 nucleotide sequence: TGCGCCAGCAGCTCACAGGGTATTCTGTCTGGAAACACCATATATTTT. Its protein is CASSSQGILSGNTIYF.

The rearrangement links TRBV18 to TRBJ1-3; 7 bases map to TRBD1. The germline V gene encodes CDR1 KGHSH and CDR2 LQKENI. V lost 3 bases to trimming and J lost 3 bases; unmatched junction nucleotides: 11. This CDR3 has 17 amino acids. CDR3 amino acids: CASSPRGKTGNGNTIYF. The CDR3 DNA reads TGTGCCAGCTCACCCAGAGGGAAGACAGGGAATGGAAACACCATATATTTT. The full variable domain, its missing parts supplied by reference TRBV18 and TRBJ1-3, is NAGVMQNPRHLVRRRGQEARLRCSPMKGHSHVYWYRQLPEEGLKFMVYLQKENIIDESGMPKERFSAEFPKEGPSILRIQQVVRGDSAAYFCASSPRGKTGNGNTIYFGEGSWLTVV.

V is TRBV7-2 and J is TRBJ1-1; D might be TRBD1 (5 bases). Germline loops: CDR1 SGHTA, CDR2 FQGNSA. V lost 2 bases, J lost 11 bases, and 15 bases lay in between. This CDR3 region has 13 residues. The CDR3 sequence: CASSLSREAYAFF. CDR3 coding DNA: TGTGCCAGCAGCTTATCCAGGGAGGCTTATGCTTTCTTT.

The V gene is TRBV29-1, the J gene TRBJ2-3; D remains ambiguous. Germline V gene data show CDR1 as SQVTM and CDR2 as ANQGSEA. V lost 5 bases to trimming and J lost 2 bases, with 11 bases between them. The CDR3 covers 13 residues. CDR3 loop: CSVTGSTTDTQYF. CDR3 nucleotide sequence: TGCAGCGTTACCGGGTCCACCACAGATACGCAGTATTTT.

This clone has only a few counts. The chain is built from TRBV2 and TRBJ2-7; 9 positions agree with TRBD2. Trimming took 4 bases from V and 4 from J; bases not matched to a gene: 8. Germline CDR1 and CDR2: SNHLY and FYNNEI. The CDR3 is made up of 15 amino acids. The CDR3 loop is CASSAAAGGPYEQYF. CDR3 coding DNA: TGTGCCAGCAGTGCCGCAGCGGGGGGCCCGTACGAGCAGTACTTC.

The CDR3 is CASSLSMTGTGELFF. The CDR3 DNA sequence: TGCGCCAGCAGCCTATCGATGACAGGCACCGGGGAGCTGTTTTTT. The chain recombines TRBV5-1 with TRBJ2-2; D perhaps matches TRBD1 (6 bases). CDR3 length: 15 residues. Germline loops: CDR1 SGHRS, CDR2 YFSETQ. The ends were cut back, 4 bases at V and 4 bases at J, with 14 bases in the middle.

V is TRBV28 and J is TRBJ2-7; 8 nucleotides align to TRBD1. CDR1 is MDHEN, CDR2 SYDVKM, per germline. This CDR3 is built from 14 residues. V shed 2 bases and J 5 bases; nucleotides not matched to a gene: 5. CDR3 nucleotide sequence: TGTGCCAGCAGTTTAACAGGGGGAGGCAACGAGCAGTACTTC. Its protein is CASSLTGGGNEQYF.

The CDR3 DNA sequence: TGTGCCAGCAGGTCAGGGGGAGCGTTAAAGAAACTGTTTTTT. This sequence encodes CASRSGGALKKLFF. The genes are TRBV6-5 and TRBJ1-4, with 7 positions matching TRBD1. The V and J ends lost 6 bases and 11 bases, in that order; junction bases with no gene match: 12. The CDR3 covers 14 residues. Germline-derived CDR1 and CDR2 are MNHEY and SVGAGI.

V and J are TRBV7-6 and TRBJ2-2, with 7 bases identical to TRBD2. There are 16 residues in the CDR3. V gave up 0 bases and J gave up 7 bases; unmatched junction bases: 8. Germline CDR1 reads SGHVS; CDR2 reads FNYEAQ. CDR3 nucleotide sequence: TGTGCCAGCAGCTTAGCGGCAGGGAGGGGATTCGGGGAGCTGTTTTTT. This sequence encodes CASSLAAGRGFGELFF.

The chain combines TRBV28 with TRBJ1-2; no definite D call. The CDR3 is made up of 14 amino acids. V gave up 1 base and J gave up 1 base, with 7 bases separating them. Germline assignment: CDR1 MDHEN and CDR2 SYDVKM. The CDR3 coding sequence is TGTGCCAGCAGTTTATTCTCCGTTAACTATGGCTACACCTTC. Its protein product is CASSLFSVNYGYTF.

The chain employs TRBV4-1 and TRBJ1-5; D perhaps matches TRBD1 (6 bases). The germline CDR1 and CDR2 sequences are MGHRA and YSYEKL. The CDR3 totals 15 residues. V lost 0 bases to trimming and J lost 6 bases, with 12 bases between them. CDR3 nucleotides: TGCGCCAGCAGCCAAGAAGGGGGGGGGTTTCAGCCCCAGCATTTT. It codes for CASSQEGGGFQPQHF.

The chain joins TRBV25-1 to TRBJ1-6; 8 positions agree with TRBD1. Germline-derived CDR1 and CDR2 are MGHDK and SYGVNS. J was trimmed by 5 bases and V by 1 base; bases with no gene match: 10. CDR3 length equals 18 residues. The CDR3 loop reads CASSEFDRGGVNNSPLHF. CDR3 bases: TGTGCCAGCAGTGAATTCGACAGGGGTGGGGTAAATAATTCACCCCTCCACTTT.